The 9 T cell receptor beta chains presented below share a single source sample, sequenced in a study of blood T cell repertoires in COVID-19 (dated by TCRdb to 2020 to 2022). Receptors were amplified or captured by the immunoSEQ multiplex PCR assay. TCRdb carries this immuneACCESS record with in-frame sequences only. Its versions omit some clonotypes, under half of them owing to an unresolved V gene in the studies checked, with the rest unexplained. The sample table lists 130,000 to 150,000 clones, over 75% of them with a count of one. Approximately 2% of the sample lies in the top ten. Sequencing was done on a sample of peripheral blood. The receptors were gathered from a man between 65 and 80 years old with acute or convalescent COVID-19.

The chain has TRBV6-1 and TRBJ1-6, with 12 bases identical to TRBD1. Germline CDR1 MNHNS, CDR2 SASEGT. V dropped 5 bases and J dropped 9; count of bases not matched to a gene: 2. The CDR3 is 14 amino acids. In DNA form, the CDR3 reads TGTGCCAGCAGTTGGGACAGGGGGCGTTCACCCCTCCACTTT. Its translation: CASSWDRGRSPLHF.

The V call is TRBV7-8, the J call TRBJ2-1, with D possibly TRBD2 on 6 matching bases. CDR1 is SGHVS and CDR2 is FQNEAQ in the germline V gene. V lost 4 bases and J lost 7, with 23 bases in between. This CDR3 region has 17 residues. The chain's CDR3 is CASSSFRGGTDGNEQFF. DNA for the CDR3: TGTGCCAGCAGCTCCTTCAGAGGCGGGACCGACGGGAATGAGCAGTTCTTC.

The chain combines TRBV7-9 with TRBJ1-5; D may be TRBD1 (5 bases). This CDR3 is 19 amino acids long. CDR1 is SEHNR, CDR2 FQNEAQ, per germline (reference sequence). Trimming shortened V by 11 bases and J by 1 base, and 30 bases separated the two germline ends. This CDR3 reads CAVGGSRGDSATSNQPQHF. CDR3 DNA: TGTGCCGTTGGAGGTTCACGGGGGGATAGCGCGACGAGCAATCAGCCCCAGCATTTT. Together with reference TRBV7-9 and TRBJ1-5, the CDR3 gives the full variable domain: DTGVSQNPRHKITKRGQNVTFRCDPISEHNRLYWYRQTLGQGPEFLTYFQNEAQLEKSRLLSDRFSAERPKGSFSTLEIQRTEQGDSAMYLCAVGGSRGDSATSNQPQHFGDGTRLSIL.

V and J are TRBV2 and TRBJ1-6; the match to TRBD1 covers 8 bases. This CDR3 comprises 16 residues. J was trimmed by 5 bases and V by 2 bases; bases with no gene match: 5. Germline V gene sequence: CDR1 SNHLY, CDR2 FYNNEI. The CDR3 nucleotides are TGTGCCAGCAGTGAAATGTACAGGGGGAATAATTCACCCCTCCACTTT. This codes for CASSEMYRGNNSPLHF. Using reference TRBV2 and TRBJ1-6 for the parts outside the CDR3, the full variable domain is EPEVTQTPSHQVTQMGQEVILRCVPISNHLYFYWYRQILGQKVEFLVSFYNNEISEKSEIFDDQFSVERPDGSNFTLKIRSTKLEDSAMYFCASSEMYRGNNSPLHFGNGTRLTVT.

The chain carries TRBV5-5 and TRBJ1-6; maybe TRBD1 (5 bases). Germline V gives CDR1 SGHKS, CDR2 YYEKEE (reference sequence). This CDR3 is built from 12 residues. Trimming removed 3 bases at V and 9 bases at J, with 7 bases between. The CDR3 DNA follows: TGTGCCAGCAGCTCAGGGATTTCACCCCTCCACTTT. This translates into CASSSGISPLHF.

The chain combines TRBV19 with TRBJ1-1; no reliable D call. CDR3 size: 13 residues. The V and J ends lost 3 bases and 0 bases respectively, with 5 bases between them. CDR1 and CDR2 from the germline V gene are LNHDA and SQIVND (reference sequence). CDR3 DNA sequence: TGTGCCAGTAGTATTCGAGTGAACACTGAAGCTTTCTTT. Protein: CASSIRVNTEAFF.

This clone has a single count. This chain uses TRBV7-9 with TRBJ1-2; TRBD1 aligns across 8 bases. Germline V gives CDR1 SEHNR, CDR2 FQNEAQ (reference sequence). The CDR3 has 18 residues. Trimming at V came to 2 bases and at J to 2 bases, leaving 13 bases not matched to a gene. The CDR3 sequence: CASSLPDAGTGSNYGYTF. CDR3 DNA sequence: TGTGCCAGCAGCTTACCCGATGCTGGGACAGGATCCAACTATGGCTACACCTTC.

The chain couples TRBV2 to TRBJ1-2; possibly TRBD1 for D (5 bases). V was shortened by 1 base and J by 2 bases, with 14 bases between the two germline ends. The CDR3 spans 16 residues. Germline V CDR1 and CDR2: SNHLY, FYNNEI. For the CDR3, the DNA is TGTGCCAGCAGTGAAGTAGGGGCAGATGTAAACTATGGCTACACCTTC. Translated, it gives CASSEVGADVNYGYTF.

The chain links TRBV5-4 to TRBJ2-5, with D possibly matching TRBD2 (6 bases). This CDR3 has 15 residues. The ends were cut back, 0 bases at V and 4 bases at J, with 13 bases in the middle. CDR1 is SGHNT, CDR2 YYREEE, per germline (reference sequence). CDR3 DNA sequence: TGTGCCAGCAGCTTGGTGGGGGAGGTGAGAGAGACCCAGTACTTC. Translation: CASSLVGEVRETQYF.